One and the same sample provided the 22 T cell receptor beta chains below, sequenced in a study of blood T cell repertoires in COVID-19. Clones were sequenced by immunoSEQ multiplex PCR, and TCRdb holds only the in-frame ones, with some missing. The sample contains roughly 100,000 clones, 82% of which appear only once. The sample taken for sequencing was peripheral blood. The receptors shown here come from an older man with acute or convalescent COVID-19.

The chain is built from TRBV6-5 and TRBJ1-4; D unresolved. V lost 7 bases to trimming and J lost 0 bases, with 6 bases between them. Per germline, CDR1 MNHEY and CDR2 SVGAGI. CDR3 size: 13 residues. CDR3 in amino acids: CASITATNEKLFF. The CDR3 DNA is TGTGCCAGCATAACGGCAACTAATGAAAAACTGTTTTTT.

Of note for this clone: The sample holds other DNA sequences that translate to the same CDR3. This chain joins TRBV5-1 and TRBJ2-5, with D maybe TRBD2 (5 bases). V shed 0 bases and J shed 2 bases, with 5 bases lying between them. CDR1 is SGHRS, CDR2 YFSETQ, per germline. CDR3 length equals 13 residues. The CDR3 DNA follows: TGCGCCAGCAGCTTGGGACTACAAGAGACCCAGTACTTC. Translation: CASSLGLQETQYF.

The rearrangement links TRBV28 to TRBJ1-4; a weak D match, TRBD1 (5 bases). The CDR3 is made up of 16 amino acids. Trimming shortened V by 2 bases and J by 7 bases, and 17 bases separated the two germline ends. The V gene's germline CDR1 is MDHEN and CDR2 SYDVKM. CDR3 protein: CASSLGGGGQLEKLFF. CDR3 nucleotides: TGTGCCAGCAGTTTAGGTGGGGGAGGGCAGCTTGAAAAACTGTTTTTT. The complete variable domain, with remaining parts taken from reference TRBV28 and TRBJ1-4, reads DVKVTQSSRYLVKRTGEKVFLECVQDMDHENMFWYRQDPGLGLRLIYFSYDVKMKEKGDIPEGYSVSREKKERFSLILESASTNQTSMYLCASSLGGGGQLEKLFFGSGTQLSVL.

V gene TRBV7-6 combines with J gene TRBJ2-5; 7 bases fit TRBD2. The V gene end was trimmed by 5 bases and the J gene end by 5 bases; junction bases not matched to a gene: 8. The CDR3 runs to 14 residues. CDR1 and CDR2 (germline): SGHVS, FNYEAQ. CDR3 DNA sequence: TGTGCCAGCAGCCAAGGAGCGGGATCGGAGACCCAGTACTTC. It is translated as CASSQGAGSETQYF.

The genes are TRBV7-2 and TRBJ1-2, with D uncertain. The CDR3 covers 16 residues. Germline assignment: CDR1 SGHTA and CDR2 FQGNSA. V was cut by 0 bases and J by 7 bases, with 18 bases left in between. CDR3 sequence: CASSLADATLARGYTF. DNA for the CDR3: TGTGCCAGCAGCTTAGCCGACGCGACTTTGGCACGTGGCTACACCTTC.

The chain is built from TRBV3-1 (or the pseudogene TRBV3-2) and TRBJ2-7; TRBD1 is a possible D gene (6 bases). The CDR3 runs to 14 residues. CDR1 and CDR2 (germline): LGHDT, YNNKEL (reference sequence). V lost 6 bases and J 1 base, leaving 13 bases between the germline ends. The DNA of the CDR3 is TGTGCCAGCAGGAGAACAGGGTCATCCTACGAGCAGTACTTC. Encoded protein: CASRRTGSSYEQYF.

The chain links TRBV12-3 or TRBV12-4 to TRBJ2-7, with TRBD1 matching 9 bases. V trimming: 8 bases; J trimming: 1 base; junction bases outside the gene matches: 0. The CDR3 length is 12 residues. The CDR3 DNA reads TGTGCCAGCGGGACAGGGTCCTACGAGCAGTACTTC. Translated, it gives CASGTGSYEQYF.

The J gene is TRBJ1-6, the V gene TRBV18; no clear D gene. The germline gives CDR1 KGHSH, CDR2 LQKENI. CDR3 length: 16 residues. V was clipped by 0 bases and J by 6 bases, with 12 bases between them. In nucleotides, the CDR3 is TGTGCCAGCTCACCACCGACCGGGGTAGGTAATTCACCCCTCCACTTT. It yields the protein CASSPPTGVGNSPLHF.

The rearrangement joins TRBV6-2 or TRBV6-3 to TRBJ1-1; 9 bases align to TRBD1. Unmatched junction bases numbered 5, after V lost 2 bases and J lost 1 base. The CDR3 contains 16 residues. Per germline, CDR1 MNHEY and CDR2 SVGEGT. Written as DNA, the CDR3 is TGTGCCAGCAGTTACCAGTGGACAGGGGAGAACACTGAAGCTTTCTTT. It codes for CASSYQWTGENTEAFF.

The rearrangement uses TRBV27 and TRBJ1-6, with unresolved D. CDR3 size: 15 residues. The germline CDR1 and CDR2 sequences are MNHEY and SMNVEV (reference sequence). The V and J ends lost 2 bases and 9 bases respectively, with 14 bases between them. CDR3 sequence: CASSLRRRGASPLHF. As DNA, the CDR3 is TGTGCCAGCAGTTTAAGGAGGCGGGGTGCTTCACCCCTCCACTTT.

The CDR3 DNA reads as TGTGCCAGCAGCCCTCGGACAGGGGGGGGTGAAAAACTGTTTTTT. As protein: CASSPRTGGGEKLFF. The rearrangement links TRBV7-9 to TRBJ1-4; 10 bases line up with TRBD1. This CDR3 comprises 15 residues. V was clipped by 5 bases and J by 7 bases; unmatched bases: 7. The germline V gene has CDR1 SEHNR and CDR2 FQNEAQ (reference sequence).

V usage is TRBV6-5 and J usage is TRBJ1-2, with a weak D call TRBD1 (5 bases). Germline-derived CDR1 and CDR2 are MNHEY and SVGAGI. V was shortened by 6 bases and J by 5 bases, with 16 bases between the two germline ends. CDR3 size: 14 residues. CDR3 bases: TGTGCCAGCAGGGACACCGGCAGGGTGTATGGCTACACCTTC. It translates to CASRDTGRVYGYTF.

About this clone itself: One end of the junction varies from germline; a read error may be responsible. The chain combines TRBV29-1 with TRBJ2-7; the match to TRBD1 covers 9 bases. The CDR3 runs 13 residues. From germline, CDR1 is SQVTM and CDR2 ANQGSEA. The CDR3 region has the DNA TGCAGCGCCTTTACCCCCGGGACAGGGTTTTTTAGTTTC. Its translation is CSAFTPGTGFFSF.

The chain combines TRBV5-1 with TRBJ2-7, with D possibly matching TRBD1 (6 bases). This CDR3 is 14 amino acids long. Deletions cut 4 bases from V and 4 bases from J, with 15 bases between. From germline, CDR1 is SGHRS and CDR2 YFSETQ. The CDR3 region has the DNA TGCGCCAGCAGCGATCGGGACAATTGGTACGAGCAGTACTTC. Its translation: CASSDRDNWYEQYF.

The table lists this clone with a count of one. This chain joins TRBV19 and TRBJ1-4; D may be TRBD1 (5 bases). The CDR3 runs 15 residues. The germline V and J ends were trimmed by 1 base and 5 bases, with 11 bases remaining between them. The germline gives CDR1 LNHDA, CDR2 SQIVND (reference sequence). In nucleotides, the CDR3 is TGTGCCAGTAGTATAGCGGAGACAGTCAATGAAAAACTGTTTTTT. Its translation: CASSIAETVNEKLFF.

This sequence joins TRBV27 and TRBJ2-7, with TRBD2 identical over 8 bases. Germline CDR1 is MNHEY and CDR2 is SMNVEV (reference sequence). Losses at the gene ends were 4 bases for V and 2 bases for J; bases not matched to a gene: 10. The CDR3 runs to 16 residues. The CDR3 DNA is TGTGCCAGCAGTTCTGCAGGGCGGGAGGCTCCCTACGAGCAGTACTTC. The encoded protein is CASSSAGREAPYEQYF.

This chain uses TRBV5-4 with TRBJ2-5, with TRBD2 as a possible D gene (6 bases). V lost 2 bases to trimming and J lost 7 bases, with 15 bases between them. The length of the CDR3 is 14 residues. CDR1 and CDR2 from the germline V gene are SGHNT and YYREEE (reference sequence). This CDR3 reads CASSLTGADGTQYF. DNA of the CDR3: TGTGCCAGCAGCTTAACGGGAGCGGATGGGACCCAGTACTTC.

This chain uses TRBV27 with TRBJ2-3; D is undetermined. CDR3 size: 15 residues. The V gene's germline CDR1 is MNHEY and CDR2 SMNVEV (reference sequence). Trimming took off 5 bases at V and 2 bases at J, with 14 bases between the two ends. CDR3 DNA sequence: TGTGCCAGCAGTCTAAGGCGGCCGGACACAGATACGCAGTATTTT. It translates to CASSLRRPDTDTQYF.

This chain uses TRBV4-1 with TRBJ1-1, with 10 bases that match TRBD1. The CDR3 loop spans 19 amino acids. CDR1 and CDR2 (germline): MGHRA, YSYEKL. The J segment lost 2 bases and the V segment lost 2 bases, leaving 14 bases of the junction unmatched. The CDR3 region is CASSQSTYSGTGENTEAFF. The CDR3 nucleotides are TGCGCCAGCAGCCAATCCACATATTCCGGGACAGGGGAAAACACTGAAGCTTTCTTT.

The chain combines TRBV5-1 with TRBJ2-1, with a weak D call TRBD2 (7 bases). The CDR3 is 14 residues long. Deletions cut 0 bases from V and 7 bases from J, with 11 bases between. Germline CDR1 is SGHRS and CDR2 is YFSETQ. CDR3: CASSLVQGGNEQFF. CDR3 sequence (DNA): TGCGCCAGCAGCTTGGTACAGGGAGGGAATGAGCAGTTCTTC.

The chain combines TRBV27 with TRBJ2-7, with 10 positions matching TRBD1. The V segment lost 4 bases and the J segment 3 bases; nucleotides outside the gene matches: 6. The germline V gene encodes CDR1 MNHEY and CDR2 SMNVEV (reference sequence). This CDR3 has 15 residues. The CDR3 loop is CASSSLRTGGYEQYF. CDR3 coding DNA: TGTGCCAGCAGTTCCTTACGGACAGGGGGCTACGAGCAGTACTTC.

The sample holds a few counts of this clone. This chain connects TRBV18 to TRBJ1-6; 10 nucleotides match TRBD1. The J segment lost 7 bases and the V segment lost 1 base, leaving 4 bases of the junction unmatched. In germline, CDR1 is KGHSH, CDR2 LQKENI. The CDR3 length is 16 residues. The CDR3 is CASSPQPGQGNSPLHF. The CDR3 DNA is TGTGCCAGCTCACCACAGCCGGGACAGGGGAATTCACCCCTCCACTTT.